The 16 T cell receptor beta chains reported below all come from one sample, sequenced in a study of blood T cell repertoires in COVID-19. Here immunoSEQ multiplex PCR was the method, and the copy in TCRdb shows in-frame clones only, minus some. The sample consists of about 220,000 clones, less than 85% of them appearing once. The sequencing input was peripheral blood. The receptors come from an elderly woman with acute or convalescent COVID-19.

The CDR3 region is CATSSSTRLEQFF. CDR3 nucleotides: TGTGCCACCAGCAGCTCTACTAGGCTTGAGCAGTTCTTC. The V and J genes are TRBV15 and TRBJ2-1, with TRBD2 as a possible D gene (5 bases). The germline V gene has CDR1 LNHNV and CDR2 YYDKDF (reference sequence). V was cut by 3 bases and J by 9 bases, with 12 bases left in between. The CDR3 contains 13 residues.

The chain carries TRBV6-5 and TRBJ2-7; weak D call: TRBD1 (5 bases). The germline CDR1 and CDR2 sequences are MNHEY and SVGAGI. V gave up 6 bases and J gave up 2 bases, with 11 bases separating them. The CDR3 is made up of 13 amino acids. This CDR3 reads CASSAGHTYEQYF. In DNA form, the CDR3 reads TGTGCCAGCAGCGCCGGACATACCTACGAGCAGTACTTC.

This chain joins TRBV7-9 and TRBJ1-6, with D possibly TRBD1 on 6 matching bases. CDR3 size: 17 residues. Trimming left V 6 bases short and J 9 bases short, with 24 bases between. Germline V lookup: CDR1 SEHNR, CDR2 FQNEAQ (reference sequence). As DNA, the CDR3 is TGTGCCAGCAGACCTCAAACAGGGATCGCTGGCTTTTCACCCCTCCACTTT. Amino acids: CASRPQTGIAGFSPLHF.

The chain recombines TRBV4-1 with TRBJ1-1, with D perhaps matching TRBD1 (5 bases). The CDR3 is made up of 14 amino acids. Germline V gene sequence: CDR1 MGHRA, CDR2 YSYEKL. V was trimmed by 6 bases and J by 0 bases, leaving 11 bases between them. In DNA form, the CDR3 reads TGCGCCAGCAGGAGGACGGACATGAACACTGAAGCTTTCTTT. Residues: CASRRTDMNTEAFF.

The CDR3 sequence: CASSLRNSGTGVETQYF. CDR3 nucleotide sequence: TGTGCCAGCAGCTTGAGAAACTCCGGGACAGGGGTAGAGACCCAGTACTTC. V usage is TRBV5-4 and J usage is TRBJ2-5; the match to TRBD1 covers 10 bases. Germline V gives CDR1 SGHNT, CDR2 YYREEE (reference sequence). V lost 1 base, J lost 4 bases, and 10 bases stayed unmatched. This CDR3 comprises 17 residues.

The chain recombines TRBV5-1 with TRBJ2-3, with 12 bases matching TRBD2. Per the germline V gene, CDR1 is SGHRS and CDR2 is YFSETQ. There are 16 residues in the CDR3. V trimming: 4 bases; J trimming: 5 bases; junction bases outside the gene matches: 8. Here the CDR3 reads CASSRRLAGAGDTQYF. As DNA, the CDR3 is TGCGCCAGCAGCCGCCGACTAGCGGGGGCGGGAGATACGCAGTATTTT.

This chain uses TRBV19 with TRBJ1-1; unclear D gene. Trimming pared 2 bases from V and 6 bases from J, leaving 16 bases between. CDR1 and CDR2 from the germline V gene are LNHDA and SQIVND (reference sequence). CDR3 length: 15 residues. In DNA, the CDR3 is TGTGCCAGTAGTATATCTGTTCGGGTGATATCTGAAGCTTTCTTT. Translated: CASSISVRVISEAFF.

The gene calls are TRBV27 and TRBJ2-1; 11 bases map to TRBD1. This CDR3 region has 16 residues. Germline assignment: CDR1 MNHEY and CDR2 SMNVEV (reference sequence). The trim removed 3 bases at V and 4 bases at J, leaving 5 bases unmatched. The CDR3 spells CASSFRGTGGYNEQFF. For the CDR3, the DNA is TGTGCCAGCAGTTTTCGGGGGACAGGGGGTTACAATGAGCAGTTCTTC.

The CDR3 coding sequence is TGTGCCAGCAGCTTATCCGGGGACACTGAAGCTTTCTTT. Amino acids: CASSLSGDTEAFF. The J gene is TRBJ1-1, the V gene TRBV11-2; unclear D gene. CDR1 SGHAT and CDR2 FQNNGV come from the germline V gene. The CDR3 totals 13 residues. Trimming removed 2 bases at V and 3 bases at J, with 7 bases between. Full variable domain (outside the CDR3, taken from reference TRBV11-2 and TRBJ1-1): EAGVAQSPRYKIIEKRQSVAFWCNPISGHATLYWYQQILGQGPKLLIQFQNNGVVDDSQLPKDRFSAERLKGVDSTLKIQPAKLEDSAVYLCASSLSGDTEAFFGQGTRLTVV.

This sequence joins TRBV19 and TRBJ1-1; 8 nucleotides match TRBD1. This CDR3 has 17 amino acids. V gave up 5 bases and J gave up 1 base; unmatched junction bases: 12. Germline V gene sequence: CDR1 LNHDA, CDR2 SQIVND (reference sequence). The CDR3 DNA reads TGTGCCAGTAGTCCTCCGGACAGGGTGGTGGGGAACACTGAAGCTTTCTTT. Translated, it gives CASSPPDRVVGNTEAFF.

This chain uses TRBV7-2 with TRBJ2-1; D possibly corresponds to TRBD2 (5 bases). Germline V CDR1 and CDR2: SGHTA, FQGNSA. The CDR3 is 14 residues long. V was clipped by 5 bases and J by 3 bases, with 11 bases between them. The CDR3 here is CASSPEAFYNEQFF. CDR3 DNA sequence: TGTGCCAGCAGCCCGGAGGCATTCTACAATGAGCAGTTCTTC.

The chain couples TRBV19 to TRBJ1-2, with 7 bases aligning to TRBD1. V lost 5 bases and J lost 5; bases outside the gene matches: 17. This CDR3 spans 17 amino acids. CDR1 and CDR2 from the germline V gene are LNHDA and SQIVND (reference sequence). CDR3 DNA: TGTGCCAGTAGTCCCTTGACAGGGACCATCCTTATATATGGCTACACCTTC. Protein product: CASSPLTGTILIYGYTF.

The CDR3 nucleotides read TGTGCCAGTAGTATTGCGACAGGATTACTCTATGGCTACACCTTC. This encodes CASSIATGLLYGYTF. This chain joins TRBV19 and TRBJ1-2; D possibly corresponds to TRBD1 (6 bases). V gave up 3 bases and J gave up 4 bases, with 15 bases separating them. Germline V gives CDR1 LNHDA, CDR2 SQIVND (reference sequence). The CDR3 extends over 15 amino acids.

This chain connects TRBV7-3 to TRBJ1-3; D possibly corresponds to TRBD1 (5 bases). CDR3 size: 13 residues. Germline CDR1 and CDR2: SGHTA and FQGTGA. Trimming took off 4 bases at V and 4 bases at J, with 8 bases between the two ends. CDR3: CASSSRQGNTIYF. The CDR3 nucleotides read TGTGCCAGCAGCTCCCGACAGGGAAACACCATATATTTT.

The genes are TRBV19 and TRBJ1-1; TRBD1 is a possible D gene (6 bases). This CDR3 comprises 14 residues. Trimming removed 10 bases at V and 4 bases at J, with 19 bases between. The germline CDR1 and CDR2 sequences are LNHDA and SQIVND (reference sequence). The CDR3 here is CATTTGRAATEAFF. CDR3 bases: TGTGCCACTACCACAGGGAGGGCGGCCACTGAAGCTTTCTTT.

V gene TRBV29-1 combines with J gene TRBJ1-1; no clear D gene. CDR3 length: 15 residues. Germline V gene lookup returns CDR1 SQVTM and CDR2 ANQGSEA. The V end was cut by 0 bases, the J end by 0 bases, with 11 bases between. The CDR3 spells CSVEDPGLMNTEAFF. The CDR3 DNA sequence: TGCAGCGTTGAAGATCCGGGGTTAATGAACACTGAAGCTTTCTTT.